This TCR beta chain was sequenced for a study of T cell repertoires in cytomegalovirus infection. Overall study: Recently described HLA-C-restricted plus well-studied HLA-B-restricted CMV epitopes were used. Public signatures in TCR beta pointed to CMV infection and matching HLA type. General observations from the study: The ex vivo response was dominated by HLA-C-restricted CMV-specific TCR beta clonotypes. Based on cumulative public TCR beta family frequency, carriers of CMV plus the relevant HLA were identified.

TCRdb reprocessed the reads with MiXCR, giving one entry per CDR3 protein. The repertoire consists of some 71,000 distinct CDR3 sequences, with about 30% occurring once and the leading ten covering 59%. Comment on this clonotype: Its antigen is as yet unknown.

Germline-derived CDR1 and CDR2 are MGHRA and YSYEKL. The CDR3 sequence is 15 residues long. With 4 bases clipped from V and 8 bases from J, the junction kept 7 bases outside the gene matches. The chain combines TRBV4-1 with TRBJ2-1; 11 bases match TRBD2. The sequenced sample was CD8+ T cells from cultured PBMCs, obtained from culture after CMV antigen stimulation. The source of this sequence is a human donor in good health (CMV status not recorded). Some clones in this sample may be carry-over from other donors' samples. The CDR3 reads CASSPGLADGDEQFF. Written as DNA, the CDR3 is TGCGCCAGCAGCCCGGGACTAGCGGATGGGGATGAGCAGTTCTTC.